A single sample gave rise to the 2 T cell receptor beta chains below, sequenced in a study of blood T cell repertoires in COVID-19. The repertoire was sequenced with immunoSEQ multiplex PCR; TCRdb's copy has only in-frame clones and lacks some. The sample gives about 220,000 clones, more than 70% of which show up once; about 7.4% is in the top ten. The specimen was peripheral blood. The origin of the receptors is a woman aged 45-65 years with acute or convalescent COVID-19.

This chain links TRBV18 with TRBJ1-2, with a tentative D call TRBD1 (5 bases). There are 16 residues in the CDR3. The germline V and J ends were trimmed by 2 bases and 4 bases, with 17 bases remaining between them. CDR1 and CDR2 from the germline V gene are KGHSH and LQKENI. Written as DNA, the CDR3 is TGTGCCAGCTCACCAACTCAGGAGAGGGACTTCTATGGCTACACCTTC. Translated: CASSPTQERDFYGYTF.

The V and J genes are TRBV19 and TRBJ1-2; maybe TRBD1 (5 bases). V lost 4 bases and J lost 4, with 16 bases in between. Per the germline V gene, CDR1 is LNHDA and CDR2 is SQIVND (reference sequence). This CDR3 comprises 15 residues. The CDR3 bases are TGTGCCAGTAGTACCTCCCCCGGGGGAGGCTATGGCTACACCTTC. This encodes CASSTSPGGGYGYTF.